The T cell receptor beta chain described here comes from a study of a mutant IDH1 vaccine in newly diagnosed glioma. At the level of the study: Vaccinations, eight in total, occurred in weeks 1, 3, 5, 7, 11, 15, 19, 23.

This clone has just a few counts. Its specificity is unknown. Time point: week 5, during vaccination. Each dose of the vaccine consisted of 300 ug of mutant IDH1 20-mer peptide, with topical imiquimod. Trimming cost V 5 bases and J 8 bases, with 15 bases left between them. Germline V gene data show CDR1 as SEHNR and CDR2 as FQNEAQ (reference sequence). The CDR3 is 13 amino acids. TCRdb keeps only in-frame clones here, not all; method: immunoSEQ multiplex PCR. Here the sample spans nearly 55,000 clones, approximately 82% being singletons. The origin of this receptor is a man aged 25 to 40 with glioma. V gene TRBV7-9 combines with J gene TRBJ1-1; D is possibly TRBD1 (6 bases). Sequences were derived from PBMCs, sampled from a glioma patient whose treatment included an IDH1 peptide vaccine. For the CDR3, the DNA is TGTGCCAGCAGCCCTCCTCCCGGGACAGAAGCTTTCTTT. It encodes CASSPPPGTEAFF.